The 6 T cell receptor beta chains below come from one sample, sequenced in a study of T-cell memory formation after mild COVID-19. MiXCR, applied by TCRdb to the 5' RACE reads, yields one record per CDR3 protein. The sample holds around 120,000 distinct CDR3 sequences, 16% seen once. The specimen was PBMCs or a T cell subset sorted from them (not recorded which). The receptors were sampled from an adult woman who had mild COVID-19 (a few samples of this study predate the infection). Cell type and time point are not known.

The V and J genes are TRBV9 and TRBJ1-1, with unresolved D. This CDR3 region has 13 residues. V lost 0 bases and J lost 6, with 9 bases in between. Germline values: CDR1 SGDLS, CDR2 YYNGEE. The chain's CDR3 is CASSVDNRPEAFF. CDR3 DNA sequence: TGTGCCAGCAGCGTAGATAACCGACCTGAAGCTTTCTTT.

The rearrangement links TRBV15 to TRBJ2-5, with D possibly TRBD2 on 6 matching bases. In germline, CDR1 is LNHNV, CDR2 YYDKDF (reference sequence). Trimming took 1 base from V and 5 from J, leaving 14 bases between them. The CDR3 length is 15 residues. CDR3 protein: CATSRGRRGLETQYF. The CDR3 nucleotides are TGTGCCACCAGCAGAGGGCGGAGGGGACTGGAGACCCAGTACTTC.

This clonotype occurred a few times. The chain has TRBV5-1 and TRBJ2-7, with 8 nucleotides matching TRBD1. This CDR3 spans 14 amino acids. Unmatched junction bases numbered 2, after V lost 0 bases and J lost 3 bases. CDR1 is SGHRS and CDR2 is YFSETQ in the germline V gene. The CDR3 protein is CASSLETGGYEQYF. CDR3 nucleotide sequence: TGCGCCAGCAGCTTGGAAACAGGGGGCTACGAGCAGTACTTC.

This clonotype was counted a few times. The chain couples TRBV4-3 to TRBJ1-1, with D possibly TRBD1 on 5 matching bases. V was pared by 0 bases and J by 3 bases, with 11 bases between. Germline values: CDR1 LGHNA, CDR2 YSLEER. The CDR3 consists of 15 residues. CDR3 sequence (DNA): TGCGCCAGCAGCCAAGATGGGGGGGTGGACACTGAAGCTTTCTTT. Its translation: CASSQDGGVDTEAFF.

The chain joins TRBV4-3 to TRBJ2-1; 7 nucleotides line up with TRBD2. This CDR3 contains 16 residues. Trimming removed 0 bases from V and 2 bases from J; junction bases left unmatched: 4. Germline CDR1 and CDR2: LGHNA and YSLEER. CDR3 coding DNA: TGCGCCAGCAGCCAAGACAGGCTAGCGGCCTACAATGAGCAGTTCTTC. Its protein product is CASSQDRLAAYNEQFF.

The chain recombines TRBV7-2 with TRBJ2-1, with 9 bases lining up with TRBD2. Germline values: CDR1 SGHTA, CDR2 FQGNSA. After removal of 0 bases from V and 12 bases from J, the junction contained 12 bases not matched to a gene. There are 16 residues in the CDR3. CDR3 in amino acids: CASSLAVSGGMKGQFF. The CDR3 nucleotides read TGTGCCAGCAGCTTAGCGGTTAGCGGGGGTATGAAGGGGCAGTTCTTC.